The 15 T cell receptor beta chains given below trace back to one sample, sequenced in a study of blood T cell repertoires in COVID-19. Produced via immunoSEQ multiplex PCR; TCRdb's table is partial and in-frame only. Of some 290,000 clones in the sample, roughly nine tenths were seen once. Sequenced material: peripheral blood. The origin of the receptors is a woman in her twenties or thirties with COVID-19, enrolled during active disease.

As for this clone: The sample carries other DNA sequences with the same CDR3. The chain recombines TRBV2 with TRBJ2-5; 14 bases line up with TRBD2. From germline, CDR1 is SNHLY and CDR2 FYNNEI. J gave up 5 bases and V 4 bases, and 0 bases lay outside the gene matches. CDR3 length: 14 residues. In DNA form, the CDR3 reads TGTGCCAGCAGTGGACTAGCGGGGGGGGAGACCCAGTACTTC. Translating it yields CASSGLAGGETQYF.

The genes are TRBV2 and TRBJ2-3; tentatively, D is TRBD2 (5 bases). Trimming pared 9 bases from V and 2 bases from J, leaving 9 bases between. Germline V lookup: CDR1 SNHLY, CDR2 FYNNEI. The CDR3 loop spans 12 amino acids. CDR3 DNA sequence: TGTGCCAGTCGGGATTACACAGATACGCAGTATTTT. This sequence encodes CASRDYTDTQYF.

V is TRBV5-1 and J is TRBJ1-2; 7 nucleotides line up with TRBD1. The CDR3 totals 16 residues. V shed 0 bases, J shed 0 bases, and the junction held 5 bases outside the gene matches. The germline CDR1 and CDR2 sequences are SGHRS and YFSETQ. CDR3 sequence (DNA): TGCGCCAGCAGCTTGGCAGGGGGAGTTACTAACTATGGCTACACCTTC. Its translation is CASSLAGGVTNYGYTF.

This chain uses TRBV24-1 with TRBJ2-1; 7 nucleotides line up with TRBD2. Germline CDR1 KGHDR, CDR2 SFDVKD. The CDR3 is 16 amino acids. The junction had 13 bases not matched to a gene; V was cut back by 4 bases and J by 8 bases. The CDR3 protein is CATSDSGEGLRDEQFF. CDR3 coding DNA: TGTGCCACCAGTGACAGTGGGGAGGGGTTACGGGATGAGCAGTTCTTC.

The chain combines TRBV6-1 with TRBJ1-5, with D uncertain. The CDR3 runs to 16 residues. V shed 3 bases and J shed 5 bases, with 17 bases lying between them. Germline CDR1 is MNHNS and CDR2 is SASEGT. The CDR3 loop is CASSDRTALNHQPQHF. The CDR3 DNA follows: TGTGCCAGCAGTGATCGAACAGCCCTAAATCATCAGCCCCAGCATTTT.

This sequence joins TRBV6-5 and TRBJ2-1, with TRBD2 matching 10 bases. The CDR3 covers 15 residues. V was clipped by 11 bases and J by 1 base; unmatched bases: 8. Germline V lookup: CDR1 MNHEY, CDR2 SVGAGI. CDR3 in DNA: TGTGCCGCAGCGGGGGGGACCCCTTCCTACAATGAGCAGTTCTTC. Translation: CAAAGGTPSYNEQFF.

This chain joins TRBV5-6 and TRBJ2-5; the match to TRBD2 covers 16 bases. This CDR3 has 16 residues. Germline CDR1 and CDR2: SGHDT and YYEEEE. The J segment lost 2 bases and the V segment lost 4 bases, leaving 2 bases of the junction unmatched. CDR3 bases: TGTGCCAGCAGCCAGGGACTAGCGGGGGGGCAAGAGACCCAGTACTTC. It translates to CASSQGLAGGQETQYF.

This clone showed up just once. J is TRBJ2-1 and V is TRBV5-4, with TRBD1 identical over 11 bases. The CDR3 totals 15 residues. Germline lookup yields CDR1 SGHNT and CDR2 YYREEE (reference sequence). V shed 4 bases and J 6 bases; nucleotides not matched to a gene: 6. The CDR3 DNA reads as TGTGCCAGCAGCCGAGGACAGGGGGCTTTCAATGAGCAGTTCTTC. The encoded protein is CASSRGQGAFNEQFF.

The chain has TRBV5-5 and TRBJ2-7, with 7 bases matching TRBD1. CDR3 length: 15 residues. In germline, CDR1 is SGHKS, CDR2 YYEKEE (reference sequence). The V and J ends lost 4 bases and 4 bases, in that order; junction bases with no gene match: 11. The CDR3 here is CASSLFGTEVYEQYF. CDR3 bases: TGTGCCAGCAGCCTGTTTGGGACAGAAGTTTACGAGCAGTACTTC.

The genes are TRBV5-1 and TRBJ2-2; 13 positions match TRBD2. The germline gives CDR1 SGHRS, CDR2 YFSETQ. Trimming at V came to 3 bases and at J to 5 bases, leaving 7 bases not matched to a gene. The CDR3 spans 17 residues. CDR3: CASSSPTSGGPTGELFF. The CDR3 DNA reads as TGCGCCAGCAGCTCTCCGACTAGCGGGGGGCCTACCGGGGAGCTGTTTTTT.

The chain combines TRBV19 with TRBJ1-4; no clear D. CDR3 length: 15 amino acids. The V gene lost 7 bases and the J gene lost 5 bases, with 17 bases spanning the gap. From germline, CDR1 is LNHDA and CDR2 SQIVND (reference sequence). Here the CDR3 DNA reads TGTGCCAGTACCAAAGGGAGGGCTCGAAATGAAAAACTGTTTTTT. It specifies CASTKGRARNEKLFF.

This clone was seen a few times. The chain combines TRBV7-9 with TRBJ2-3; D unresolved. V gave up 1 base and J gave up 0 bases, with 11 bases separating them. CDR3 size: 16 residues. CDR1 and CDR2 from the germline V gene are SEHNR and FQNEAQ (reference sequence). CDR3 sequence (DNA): TGTGCCAGCAGCTTAGGACTGGCCCCTAGCACAGATACGCAGTATTTT. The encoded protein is CASSLGLAPSTDTQYF.

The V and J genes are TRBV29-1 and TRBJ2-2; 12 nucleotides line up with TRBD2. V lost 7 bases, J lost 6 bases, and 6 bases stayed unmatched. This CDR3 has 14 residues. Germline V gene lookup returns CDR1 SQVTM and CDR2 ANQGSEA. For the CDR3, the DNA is TGCAGCGCTCGGACTAGCGGGGACGCCGGGGAGCTGTTTTTT. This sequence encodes CSARTSGDAGELFF.

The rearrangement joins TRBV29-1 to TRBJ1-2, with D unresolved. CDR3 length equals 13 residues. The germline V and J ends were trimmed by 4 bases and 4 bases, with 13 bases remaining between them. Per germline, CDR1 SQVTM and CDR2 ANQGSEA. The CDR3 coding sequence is TGCAGCGTTGTTAGTCCGGGAGGCTATGGCTACACCTTC. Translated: CSVVSPGGYGYTF.

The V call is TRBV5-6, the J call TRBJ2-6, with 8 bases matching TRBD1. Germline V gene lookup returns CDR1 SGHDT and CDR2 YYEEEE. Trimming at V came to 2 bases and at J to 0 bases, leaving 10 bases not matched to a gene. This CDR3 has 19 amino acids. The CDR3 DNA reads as TGTGCCAGCAGCTTTTGGATTCGGGACAGGAACTCTGGGGCCAACGTCCTGACTTTC. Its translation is CASSFWIRDRNSGANVLTF.